The text below deals with one TCR delta chain. The protein TCRdb lists belongs to a much larger clone and differs from this DNA's translation at residue 3, which points to a read error; the protein shown is made from the DNA. These data come from a study of γδ T cells in repeated Plasmodium falciparum infection. Looking at the study overall: Sampling occurred at baseline, pre-infection for selected infections, and 21 days post-infection.

TRG and TRD sequences were obtained from every sorted gammadelta sample. TCRdb reanalysed the multiplex PCR reads with CATT. The sample records more than 70,000 delta-chain clones, more than 0.85% being singletons. Flow sorting of PBMC yielded separate Vgamma9/Vdelta2+ and Vdelta2-negative gammadelta T cell populations for bulk repertoire analysis. Germline V lookup: CDR1 GEAIGNYY, CDR2 EKD. The CDR3 covers 16 residues. The chain recombines TRDV2 with TRDJ1; the match to TRDD3 covers 8 bases. The specimen was gamma-delta T cells from blood. This TCR came from a pool of human donors (malaria-infected and uninfected, not separated). The chain's CDR3 is CAGDTLGARGADKLIF. CDR3 in DNA: TGTGCCGGTGACACACTGGGGGCCCGAGGGGCCGATAAACTCATCTTT.